Following are 2 T cell receptor beta chains from one sample sequenced in a study of cytomegalovirus exposure and HLA in healthy donors. Data came from immunoSEQ multiplex PCR; TCRdb stores just in-frame clones and leaves some out. This sample has under 250,000 clones, with roughly 85% found just once. The sequenced material came from PBMCs. The receptors stem from a woman in her late teens or twenties in good health and CMV-seronegative.

V is TRBV27 and J is TRBJ2-1, with TRBD2 as a possible D gene (5 bases). CDR1 MNHEY and CDR2 SMNVEV come from the germline V gene (reference sequence). There are 13 residues in the CDR3. The ends were cut back, 5 bases at V and 5 bases at J, with 10 bases in the middle. CDR3 DNA: TGTGCCAGCAGTCTTGAAGCGGACAATGAGCAGTTCTTC. As protein: CASSLEADNEQFF.

The rearrangement joins TRBV5-1 to TRBJ1-6, with 10 bases fitting TRBD1. The CDR3 contains 14 residues. The germline gives CDR1 SGHRS, CDR2 YFSETQ. V shed 7 bases and J 7 bases; nucleotides not matched to a gene: 5. CDR3 protein: CASCTGQGNSPLHF. The DNA of the CDR3 is TGCGCCAGCTGTACGGGACAGGGGAATTCACCCCTCCACTTT.